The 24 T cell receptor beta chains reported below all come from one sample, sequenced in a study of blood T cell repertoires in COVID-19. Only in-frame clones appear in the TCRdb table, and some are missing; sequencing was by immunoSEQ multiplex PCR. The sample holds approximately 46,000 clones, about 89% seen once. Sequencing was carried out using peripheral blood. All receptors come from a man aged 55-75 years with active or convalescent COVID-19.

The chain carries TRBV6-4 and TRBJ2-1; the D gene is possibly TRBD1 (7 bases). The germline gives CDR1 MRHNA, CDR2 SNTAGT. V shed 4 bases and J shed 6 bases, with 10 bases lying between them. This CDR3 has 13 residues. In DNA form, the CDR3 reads TGTGCCAGCAGTGGACAGGGAGGCAATGAGCAGTTCTTC. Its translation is CASSGQGGNEQFF.

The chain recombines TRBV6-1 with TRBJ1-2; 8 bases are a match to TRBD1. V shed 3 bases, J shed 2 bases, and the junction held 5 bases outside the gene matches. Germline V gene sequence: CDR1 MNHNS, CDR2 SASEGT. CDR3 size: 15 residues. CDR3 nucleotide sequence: TGTGCCAGCAGTGATTCACAGGGGGTAAACTATGGCTACACCTTC. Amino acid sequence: CASSDSQGVNYGYTF.

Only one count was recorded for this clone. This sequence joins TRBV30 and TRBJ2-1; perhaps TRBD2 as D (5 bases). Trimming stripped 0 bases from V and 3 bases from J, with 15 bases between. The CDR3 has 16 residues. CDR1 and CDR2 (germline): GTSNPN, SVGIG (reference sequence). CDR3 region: CAWSVLSGKDYNEQFF. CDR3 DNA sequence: TGTGCCTGGAGTGTACTTTCCGGGAAGGACTACAATGAGCAGTTCTTC.

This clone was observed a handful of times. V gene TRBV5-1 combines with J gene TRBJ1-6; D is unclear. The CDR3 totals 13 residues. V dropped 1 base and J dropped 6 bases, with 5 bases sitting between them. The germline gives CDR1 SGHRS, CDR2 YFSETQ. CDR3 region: CASSLTVNSPLHF. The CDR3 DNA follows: TGCGCCAGCAGCTTGACAGTTAATTCACCCCTCCACTTT. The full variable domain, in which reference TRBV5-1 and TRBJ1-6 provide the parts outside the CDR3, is KAGVTQTPRYLIKTRGQQVTLSCSPISGHRSVSWYQQTPGQGLQFLFEYFSETQRNKGNFPGRFSGRQFSNSRSEMNVSTLELGDSALYLCASSLTVNSPLHFGNGTRLTVT.

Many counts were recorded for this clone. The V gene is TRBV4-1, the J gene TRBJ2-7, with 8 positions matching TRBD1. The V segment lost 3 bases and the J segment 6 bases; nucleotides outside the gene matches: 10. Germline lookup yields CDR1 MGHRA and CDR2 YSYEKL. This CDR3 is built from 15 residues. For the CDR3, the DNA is TGCGCCAGCAGCCAGCGCGAGGCAGGGGGCACCGAGCAGTACTTC. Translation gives CASSQREAGGTEQYF.

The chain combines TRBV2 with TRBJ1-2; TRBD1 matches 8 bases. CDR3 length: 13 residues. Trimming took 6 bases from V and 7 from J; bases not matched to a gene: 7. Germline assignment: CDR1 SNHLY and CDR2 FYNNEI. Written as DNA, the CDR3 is TGTGCCAGCAGCGGACAGGGAAGGAGTGGCTACACCTTC. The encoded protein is CASSGQGRSGYTF.

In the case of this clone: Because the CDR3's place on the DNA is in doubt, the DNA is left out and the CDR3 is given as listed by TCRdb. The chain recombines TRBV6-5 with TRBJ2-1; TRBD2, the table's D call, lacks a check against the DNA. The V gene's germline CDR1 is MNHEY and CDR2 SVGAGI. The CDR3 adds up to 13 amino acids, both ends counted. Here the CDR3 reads CASSSSGYNEQFF.

The CDR3 DNA follows: TGTGCCAGCAGAGGGGGATCCTACGAGCAGTACTTC. Translating gives CASRGGSYEQYF. The genes are TRBV6-5 and TRBJ2-7; possibly TRBD1 for D (6 bases). With 6 bases removed from V and 1 base from J, the gap between germline ends came to 7 bases. The CDR3 extends over 12 amino acids. Germline lookup yields CDR1 MNHEY and CDR2 SVGAGI.

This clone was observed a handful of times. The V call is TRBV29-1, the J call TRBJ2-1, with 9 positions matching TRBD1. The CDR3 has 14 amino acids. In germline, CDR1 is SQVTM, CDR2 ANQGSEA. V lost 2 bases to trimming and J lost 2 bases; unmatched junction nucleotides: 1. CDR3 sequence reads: CSVERDRAYNEQFF. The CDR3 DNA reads TGCAGCGTTGAAAGGGACAGGGCCTACAATGAGCAGTTCTTC.

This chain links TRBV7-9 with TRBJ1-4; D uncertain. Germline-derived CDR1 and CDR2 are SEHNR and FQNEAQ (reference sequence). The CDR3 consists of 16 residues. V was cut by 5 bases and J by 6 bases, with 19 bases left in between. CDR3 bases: TGTGCCAGCAGCCAGACAACTCGCCCCGGGGATGAAAAACTGTTTTTT. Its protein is CASSQTTRPGDEKLFF.

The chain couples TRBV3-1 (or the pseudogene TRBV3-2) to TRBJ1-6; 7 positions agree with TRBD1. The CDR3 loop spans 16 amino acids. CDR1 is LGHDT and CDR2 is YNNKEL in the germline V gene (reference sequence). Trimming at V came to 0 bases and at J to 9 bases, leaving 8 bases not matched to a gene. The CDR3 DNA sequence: TGTGCCAGCAGCCAAGATCGGGACAGAACCGGTTCACCCCTCCACTTT. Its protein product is CASSQDRDRTGSPLHF.

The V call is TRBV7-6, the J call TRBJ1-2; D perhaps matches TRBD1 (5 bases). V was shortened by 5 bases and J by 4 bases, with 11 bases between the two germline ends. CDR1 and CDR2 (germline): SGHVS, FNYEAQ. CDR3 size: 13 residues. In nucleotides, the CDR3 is TGTGCCAGCAGCCTCCCCGGGGGCTATGGCTACACCTTC. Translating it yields CASSLPGGYGYTF.

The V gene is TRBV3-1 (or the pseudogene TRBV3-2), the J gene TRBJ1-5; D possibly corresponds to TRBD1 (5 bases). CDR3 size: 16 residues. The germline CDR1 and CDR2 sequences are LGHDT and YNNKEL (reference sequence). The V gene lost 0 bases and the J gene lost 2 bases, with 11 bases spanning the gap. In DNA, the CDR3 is TGTGCCAGCAGCCAAGATTCGCCCAGGGGCAATCAGCCCCAGCATTTT. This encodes CASSQDSPRGNQPQHF.

CDR3 loop: CATSRDRQANNQPQHF. CDR3 DNA sequence: TGTGCCACCAGCAGAGATCGCCAGGCAAACAATCAGCCCCAGCATTTT. V is TRBV15 and J is TRBJ1-5, with D uncertain. V gave up 0 bases and J gave up 3 bases, with 12 bases separating them. CDR3 length: 16 amino acids. Germline CDR1 is LNHNV and CDR2 is YYDKDF (reference sequence).

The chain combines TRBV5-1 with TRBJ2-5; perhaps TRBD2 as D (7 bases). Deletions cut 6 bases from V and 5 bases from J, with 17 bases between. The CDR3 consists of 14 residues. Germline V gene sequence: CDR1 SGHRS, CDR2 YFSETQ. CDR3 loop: CASTQWGGRETQYF. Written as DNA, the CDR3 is TGCGCCAGCACACAATGGGGGGGCCGGGAGACCCAGTACTTC.

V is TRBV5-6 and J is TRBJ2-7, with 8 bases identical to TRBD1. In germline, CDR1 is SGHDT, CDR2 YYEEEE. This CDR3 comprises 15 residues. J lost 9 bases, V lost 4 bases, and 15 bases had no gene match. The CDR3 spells CASSPVGQGGSGQYF. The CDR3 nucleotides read TGTGCCAGCAGCCCCGTAGGACAGGGCGGTTCGGGGCAGTACTTC.

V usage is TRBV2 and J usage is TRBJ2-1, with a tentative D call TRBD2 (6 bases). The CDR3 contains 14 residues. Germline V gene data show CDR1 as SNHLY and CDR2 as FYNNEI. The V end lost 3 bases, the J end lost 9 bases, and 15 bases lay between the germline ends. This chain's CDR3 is CASSDGRGGGEQFF. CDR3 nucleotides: TGTGCCAGCAGTGACGGGCGGGGTGGAGGTGAGCAGTTCTTC.

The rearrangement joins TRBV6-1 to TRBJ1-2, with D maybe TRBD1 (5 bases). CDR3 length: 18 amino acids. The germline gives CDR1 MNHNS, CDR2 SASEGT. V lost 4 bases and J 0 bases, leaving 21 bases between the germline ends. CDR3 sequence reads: CASSANLLFRVANYGYTF. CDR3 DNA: TGTGCCAGCAGTGCAAACCTTCTGTTCAGGGTAGCTAACTATGGCTACACCTTC.

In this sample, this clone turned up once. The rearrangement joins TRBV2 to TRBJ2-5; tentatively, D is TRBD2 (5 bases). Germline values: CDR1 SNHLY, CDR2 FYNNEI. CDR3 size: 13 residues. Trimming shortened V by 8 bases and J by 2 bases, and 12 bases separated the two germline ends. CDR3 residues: CASFRGQQETQYF. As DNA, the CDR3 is TGTGCCAGCTTCAGAGGGCAGCAAGAGACCCAGTACTTC.

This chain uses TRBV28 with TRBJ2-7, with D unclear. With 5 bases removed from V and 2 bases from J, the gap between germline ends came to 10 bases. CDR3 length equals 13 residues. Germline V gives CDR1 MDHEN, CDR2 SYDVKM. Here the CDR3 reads CASSPSPPYEQYF. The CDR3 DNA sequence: TGTGCCAGCAGTCCCTCCCCCCCCTACGAGCAGTACTTC. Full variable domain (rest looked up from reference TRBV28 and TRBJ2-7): DVKVTQSSRYLVKRTGEKVFLECVQDMDHENMFWYRQDPGLGLRLIYFSYDVKMKEKGDIPEGYSVSREKKERFSLILESASTNQTSMYLCASSPSPPYEQYFGPGTRLTVT.

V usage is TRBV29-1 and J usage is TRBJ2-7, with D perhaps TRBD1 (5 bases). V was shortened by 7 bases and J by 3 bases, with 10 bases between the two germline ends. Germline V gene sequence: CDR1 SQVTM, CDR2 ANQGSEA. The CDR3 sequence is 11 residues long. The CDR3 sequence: CSAIDSYEQYF. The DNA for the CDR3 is TGCAGCGCCATAGACAGCTACGAGCAGTACTTC.

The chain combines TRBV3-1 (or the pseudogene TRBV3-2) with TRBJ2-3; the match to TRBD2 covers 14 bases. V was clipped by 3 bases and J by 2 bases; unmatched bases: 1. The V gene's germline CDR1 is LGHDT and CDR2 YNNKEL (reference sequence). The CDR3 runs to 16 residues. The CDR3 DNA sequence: TGTGCCAGCAGCCAGGGACTAGCGGGGGTCACAGATACGCAGTATTTT. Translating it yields CASSQGLAGVTDTQYF.

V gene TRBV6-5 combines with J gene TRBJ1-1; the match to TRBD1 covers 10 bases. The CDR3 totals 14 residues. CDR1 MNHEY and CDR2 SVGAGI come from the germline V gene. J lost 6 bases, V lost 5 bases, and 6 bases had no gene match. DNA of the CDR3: TGTGCCAGCAGTCGACCGGGACAGGGGCCTGAAGCTTTCTTT. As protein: CASSRPGQGPEAFF.

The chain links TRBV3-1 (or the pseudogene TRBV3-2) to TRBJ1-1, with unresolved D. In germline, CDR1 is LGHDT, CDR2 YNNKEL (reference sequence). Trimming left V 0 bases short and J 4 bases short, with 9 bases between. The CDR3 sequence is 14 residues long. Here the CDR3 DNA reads TGTGCCAGCAGCCAAGATAGGAGTGGCACTGAAGCTTTCTTT. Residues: CASSQDRSGTEAFF.